The 25 T cell receptor beta chains given below trace back to one sample, sequenced in a study of cytomegalovirus exposure and HLA in healthy donors (dated by TCRdb to 2016 to 2017). To prepare the library, the immunoSEQ multiplex PCR assay was applied. A mixture of 60 forward primers for TCR Vbeta segments and 13 reverse primers for TCR Jbeta segments was used in the multiplex PCR. Entries here come from immuneACCESS through TCRdb and include only in-frame sequences with V and J called. Some clones fail to appear in such tables; in the studies checked, an unresolved V gene covers under half of the shortfall, and the cause of the remainder is unknown. This sample lists around 120,000 clones; 81% were detected once. About 3.9% of the sample lies in the top ten. Sequencing was performed on PBMCs. Source of these receptors: a woman younger than 45 in good health and CMV-seronegative.

The DNA for the CDR3 is TGCAGCGTTCGGCCCGGGACTGCAGTAGAGACCCAGTACTTC. Protein product: CSVRPGTAVETQYF. The chain has TRBV29-1 and TRBJ2-5, with D possibly being TRBD2 (6 bases). Trimming shortened V by 5 bases and J by 4 bases, and 17 bases separated the two germline ends. The CDR3 sequence is 14 residues long. The V gene's germline CDR1 is SQVTM and CDR2 ANQGSEA.

The gene calls are TRBV5-1 and TRBJ2-1; 9 bases agree with TRBD2. Germline lookup yields CDR1 SGHRS and CDR2 YFSETQ. Trimming at V came to 2 bases and at J to 9 bases, leaving 12 bases not matched to a gene. The CDR3 sequence is 16 residues long. The CDR3 nucleotides read TGCGCCAGCAGCTTTCGGGCGGGAGGGCCTCTTGGTGAGCAGTTCTTC. Amino acids: CASSFRAGGPLGEQFF.

This clone was seen only once. The chain joins TRBV6-1 to TRBJ2-1; 12 bases match TRBD2. Germline assignment: CDR1 MNHNS and CDR2 SASEGT. V was pared by 7 bases and J by 8 bases, with 9 bases of the junction left unmatched. This CDR3 comprises 15 residues. The CDR3 protein is CASNLLAGGPYEQFF. The CDR3 nucleotides read TGTGCCAGCAACCTTCTAGCGGGAGGGCCCTATGAGCAGTTCTTC.

This clone turned up a few times. The chain is built from TRBV9 and TRBJ2-7; D uncertain. The CDR3 is 12 amino acids. V lost 0 bases to trimming and J lost 6 bases, with 7 bases between them. Germline CDR1 SGDLS, CDR2 YYNGEE. CDR3 sequence reads: CASSVASGEQYF. The DNA for the CDR3 is TGTGCCAGCAGCGTAGCGTCGGGCGAGCAGTACTTC.

This clone occurred once. V is TRBV7-2 and J is TRBJ2-7; TRBD2 might be the D (6 bases). CDR1 and CDR2 (germline): SGHTA, FQGNSA. The CDR3 spans 15 residues. V was trimmed by 1 base and J by 2 bases, leaving 12 bases between them. CDR3 in amino acids: CASSLEMRGAYEQYF. CDR3 DNA sequence: TGTGCCAGCAGCTTAGAGATGCGGGGAGCCTACGAGCAGTACTTC.

This chain connects TRBV6-4 to TRBJ2-3; 9 nucleotides align to TRBD2. CDR3 length: 15 residues. In germline, CDR1 is MRHNA, CDR2 SNTAGT. J gave up 7 bases and V 0 bases, and 5 bases lay outside the gene matches. CDR3 amino acids: CASSDSAGGPNTQYF. The CDR3 DNA reads as TGTGCCAGCAGTGACTCCGCGGGAGGGCCAAATACGCAGTATTTT.

Concerning this clone: The germline gene is not matched at one end of the junction; a read error may be the cause. The V and J genes are TRBV7-7 and TRBJ2-5; 10 bases map to TRBD2. Germline CDR1 and CDR2: SSHAT and FNYEAQ (reference sequence). The CDR3 sequence is 17 residues long. The CDR3 DNA reads TGTGCTAGCAGCTACCCGAGGGGAGCGGGAGGGCGAGAGACCCAGTACTTC. It codes for CASSYPRGAGGRETQYF. The full variable domain, in which reference TRBV7-7 and TRBJ2-5 provide the parts outside the CDR3, is GAGVSQSPRYKVTKRGQDVTLRCDPISSHATLYWYQQALGQGPEFLTYFNYEAQPDKSGLPSDRFSAERPEGSISTLTIQRTEQRDSAMYRCASSYPRGAGGRETQYFGPGTRLLVL.

The genes are TRBV27 and TRBJ1-5; tentative D call: TRBD1 (6 bases). Trimming cost V 8 bases and J 2 bases, with 16 bases left between them. This CDR3 is 15 amino acids long. Germline loops: CDR1 MNHEY, CDR2 SMNVEV (reference sequence). The CDR3 sequence is CASGEQGKGNQPQHF. The DNA for the CDR3 is TGTGCCAGCGGAGAACAGGGTAAAGGCAATCAGCCCCAGCATTTT.

The chain couples TRBV6-5 to TRBJ1-2; D might be TRBD1 (6 bases). The CDR3 spans 15 residues. Germline V gene data show CDR1 as MNHEY and CDR2 as SVGAGI. Trimming pared 0 bases from V and 7 bases from J, leaving 15 bases between. The CDR3 here is CASSYSKWGGAGYTF. The CDR3 DNA follows: TGTGCCAGCAGTTACTCGAAGTGGGGGGGGGCTGGCTACACCTTC.

This chain connects TRBV7-2 to TRBJ2-7, with D maybe TRBD1 (6 bases). Germline CDR1 and CDR2: SGHTA and FQGNSA. The length of the CDR3 is 13 residues. V was pared by 1 base and J by 5 bases, with 9 bases between. In DNA, the CDR3 is TGTGCCAGCAGCTTAGTGGCAGGGGACGAGCAGTACTTC. Translation: CASSLVAGDEQYF.

This sequence joins TRBV2 and TRBJ1-5; a weak D match, TRBD1 (5 bases). The V and J ends lost 4 bases and 2 bases respectively, with 18 bases between them. CDR3 length: 17 residues. Germline V gene sequence: CDR1 SNHLY, CDR2 FYNNEI. The CDR3 spells CASSVGAGGEGNQPQHF. CDR3 coding DNA: TGTGCCAGCAGTGTCGGGGCGGGGGGGGAAGGCAATCAGCCCCAGCATTTT.

The chain has TRBV6-1 and TRBJ1-5; no firm D call. CDR3 length: 13 residues. V shed 8 bases and J shed 7 bases, with 15 bases lying between them. Per the germline V gene, CDR1 is MNHNS and CDR2 is SASEGT. CDR3 sequence: CASHLREGQPQHF. CDR3 DNA: TGTGCCAGCCACCTCCGGGAAGGGCAGCCCCAGCATTTT.

This clone was found once. Written as DNA, the CDR3 is TGTGCCAGCTCACCAAGTGGGACTAGGATCAATGAGCAGTTCTTC. Translation gives CASSPSGTRINEQFF. The rearrangement uses TRBV18 and TRBJ2-1, with 8 bases lining up with TRBD2. With 2 bases clipped from V and 6 bases from J, the junction kept 6 bases outside the gene matches. The CDR3 is made up of 15 amino acids. Germline lookup yields CDR1 KGHSH and CDR2 LQKENI.

V is TRBV18 and J is TRBJ2-7; no clear D. Trimming stripped 0 bases from V and 2 bases from J, with 8 bases between. CDR1 and CDR2 (germline): KGHSH, LQKENI. The CDR3 is 14 residues long. The DNA of the CDR3 is TGTGCCAGCTCACCACCGAGGCTAGCCTACGAGCAGTACTTC. As protein: CASSPPRLAYEQYF.

The chain couples TRBV7-9 to TRBJ1-2; D is undetermined. Germline loops: CDR1 SEHNR, CDR2 FQNEAQ (reference sequence). Trimming shortened V by 5 bases and J by 8 bases, and 18 bases separated the two germline ends. The CDR3 contains 14 residues. The CDR3 DNA reads TGTGCCAGCAGCGCTGGTGAGGGCGCCTACGGCTACACCTTC. This gives the protein CASSAGEGAYGYTF.

The rearrangement links TRBV5-1 to TRBJ2-2; 7 nucleotides agree with TRBD1. V lost 2 bases and J lost 0; bases outside the gene matches: 4. Germline CDR1 is SGHRS and CDR2 is YFSETQ. The length of the CDR3 is 16 residues. CDR3 bases: TGCGCCAGCAGCTTACAGGGGACCTCGAACACCGGGGAGCTGTTTTTT. Protein: CASSLQGTSNTGELFF.

This chain links TRBV5-6 with TRBJ2-7; TRBD1 agrees at 7 bases. The CDR3 contains 16 residues. The ends lost 4 bases at V and 2 bases at J; junction bases unmatched: 12. Looked up from germline, CDR1 is SGHDT and CDR2 is YYEEEE. In DNA form, the CDR3 reads TGTGCCAGCAGCGAACGGGGACAGAGAACCGCCTACGAGCAGTACTTC. Protein product: CASSERGQRTAYEQYF.

The chain joins TRBV5-4 to TRBJ2-1; 13 bases match TRBD2. Germline V gives CDR1 SGHNT, CDR2 YYREEE (reference sequence). There are 16 residues in the CDR3. After removal of 4 bases from V and 9 bases from J, the junction contained 10 bases not matched to a gene. The CDR3 is CASSLSGTSGIVEQFF. In DNA, the CDR3 is TGTGCCAGCAGCCTTTCCGGGACTAGCGGGATCGTTGAGCAGTTCTTC.

The rearrangement links TRBV11-2 to TRBJ2-2, with TRBD2 as a possible D gene (6 bases). With 3 bases removed from V and 0 bases from J, the gap between germline ends came to 17 bases. From germline, CDR1 is SGHAT and CDR2 FQNNGV. The CDR3 sequence is 18 residues long. As DNA, the CDR3 is TGTGCCAGCAGCTTGCGGGATTCCTCCGCCGCGAACACCGGGGAGCTGTTTTTT. Translated, it gives CASSLRDSSAANTGELFF.

The J gene is TRBJ2-1, the V gene TRBV5-8, with a possible D match to TRBD2 (5 bases). The CDR3 is made up of 19 amino acids. V was cut by 1 base and J by 0 bases, with 20 bases left in between. Germline V gene lookup returns CDR1 SGHTS and CDR2 YDEGEE. CDR3 sequence (DNA): TGTGCCAGCAGCTTGCTTATATTGTTCGGAGGCAGCTCCTACAATGAGCAGTTCTTC. It encodes CASSLLILFGGSSYNEQFF.

The chain is built from TRBV28 and TRBJ1-1; possibly TRBD1 for D (6 bases). V was shortened by 7 bases and J by 1 base, with 10 bases between the two germline ends. The V gene's germline CDR1 is MDHEN and CDR2 SYDVKM. This CDR3 is built from 13 residues. In nucleotides, the CDR3 is TGTGCCAGCATGGGGGGGGCGAACACTGAAGCTTTCTTT. It yields the protein CASMGGANTEAFF.

Only a few counts were recorded for this clone. The chain links TRBV6-5 to TRBJ2-4; tentatively, D is TRBD2 (5 bases). Per germline, CDR1 MNHEY and CDR2 SVGAGI. The CDR3 contains 14 residues. Trimming pared 0 bases from V and 7 bases from J, leaving 10 bases between. The CDR3 region is CASSYSRGKNIQYF. CDR3 DNA: TGTGCCAGCAGTTACTCGAGAGGGAAGAACATTCAGTACTTC.

The rearrangement joins TRBV19 to TRBJ2-1; D remains ambiguous. Germline-derived CDR1 and CDR2 are LNHDA and SQIVND (reference sequence). The CDR3 totals 13 residues. V was trimmed by 8 bases and J by 7 bases, leaving 15 bases between them. In DNA, the CDR3 is TGTGCCAGTTCAATTAGTCTGTCGAATGAGCAGTTCTTC. It encodes CASSISLSNEQFF.

The CDR3 sequence: CASGDTYNEQFF. CDR3 nucleotides: TGTGCCAGCGGTGACACTTACAATGAGCAGTTCTTC. V gene TRBV6-6 combines with J gene TRBJ2-1; unclear D gene. The CDR3 is 12 amino acids. The germline V gene has CDR1 MNHNY and CDR2 SVGAGI (reference sequence). V dropped 8 bases and J dropped 4 bases, with 9 bases sitting between them.

This clone was counted a few times. This chain uses TRBV5-1 with TRBJ1-2, with 7 bases that match TRBD1. The V and J ends lost 2 bases and 3 bases, in that order; junction bases with no gene match: 4. The germline V gene encodes CDR1 SGHRS and CDR2 YFSETQ. The CDR3 runs 14 residues. The CDR3 here is CASSFSTGDYGYTF. DNA for the CDR3: TGCGCCAGCAGCTTTTCTACAGGGGACTATGGCTACACCTTC.